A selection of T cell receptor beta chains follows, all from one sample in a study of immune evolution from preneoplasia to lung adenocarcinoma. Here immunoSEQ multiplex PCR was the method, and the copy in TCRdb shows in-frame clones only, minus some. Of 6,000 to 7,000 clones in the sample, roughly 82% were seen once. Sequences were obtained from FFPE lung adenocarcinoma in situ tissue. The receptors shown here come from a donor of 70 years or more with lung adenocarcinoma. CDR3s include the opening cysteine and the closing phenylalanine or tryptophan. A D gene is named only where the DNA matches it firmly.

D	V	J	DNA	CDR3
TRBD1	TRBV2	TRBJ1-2	TGTGCCAGCAGTGAATCATTTGGACAGGCTTATGGCTACACCTTC	CASSESFGQAYGYTF
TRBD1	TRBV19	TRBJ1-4	TGTGCCAGTAGTTCACCAAGCAGGGGGCTCGATGAAAAACTGTTTTTT	CASSSPSRGLDEKLFF
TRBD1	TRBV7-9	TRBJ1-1	TGTGCCAGCAGCTCGGGGGACAGGGAGAGCACTGAAGCTTTCTTT	CASSSGDRESTEAFF
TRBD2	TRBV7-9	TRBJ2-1	TGTGCCAGCAGCTTATCATTCACTAGCGGAGGGGGCTACAATGAGCAGTTCTTC	CASSLSFTSGGGYNEQFF
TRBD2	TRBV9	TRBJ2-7	TGTGCCAGCAGCGTAGGACTAGCGGGCTACGAGCAGTACTTC	CASSVGLAGYEQYF
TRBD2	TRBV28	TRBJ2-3	TGTGCCAGCAGCCCTAGCGGGATCACAGATACGCAGTATTTT	CASSPSGITDTQYF
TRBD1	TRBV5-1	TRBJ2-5	TGCGCCAGCAGCTTGGCGGGACAGGGACAAGAGACCCAGTACTTC	CASSLAGQGQETQYF
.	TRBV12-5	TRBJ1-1	TGTGCTAGTGGTCAACAGGGGAACACTGAAGCTTTCTTT	CASGQQGNTEAFF
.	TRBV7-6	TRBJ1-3	TGTGCCAGCAGCTTAGGAGGGGGTTTGGGAAACACCATATATTTT	CASSLGGGLGNTIYF
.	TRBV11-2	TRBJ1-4	TGTGCCAGCAGCTTCAGGGTTGCTGAAAAACTGTTTTTT	CASSFRVAEKLFF
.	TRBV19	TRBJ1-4	TGTGCCAGTAGTATCGGCAGCATTGGGGATGAAAAACTGTTTTTT	CASSIGSIGDEKLFF
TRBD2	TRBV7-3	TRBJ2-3	TGTGCCAGCAGCTTAATGCCCAGCGGGAGAGGTCCAGATACGCAGTATTTT	CASSLMPSGRGPDTQYF
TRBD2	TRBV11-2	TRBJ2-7	TGTGCCAGCAGCTTAGTCCCTATAGCGGGTCCTCTCTACGAGCAGTACTTC	CASSLVPIAGPLYEQYF
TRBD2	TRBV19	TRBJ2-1	TGTGCCAGTAGTATAAGGGCGGGAGGCGGATACAATGAGCAGTTCTTC	CASSIRAGGGYNEQFF